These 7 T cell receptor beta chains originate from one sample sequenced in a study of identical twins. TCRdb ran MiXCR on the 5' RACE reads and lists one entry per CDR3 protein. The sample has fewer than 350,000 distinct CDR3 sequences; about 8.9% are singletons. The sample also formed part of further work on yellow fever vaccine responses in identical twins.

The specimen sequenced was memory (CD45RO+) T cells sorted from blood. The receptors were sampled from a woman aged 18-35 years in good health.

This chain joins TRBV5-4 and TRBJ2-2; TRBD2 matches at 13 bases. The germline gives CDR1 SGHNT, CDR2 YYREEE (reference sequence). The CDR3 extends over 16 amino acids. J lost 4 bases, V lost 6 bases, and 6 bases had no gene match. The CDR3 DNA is TGTGCCAGCACCCCCACTAGCGGGAGGGGCACCGGGGAGCTGTTTTTT. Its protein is CASTPTSGRGTGELFF.

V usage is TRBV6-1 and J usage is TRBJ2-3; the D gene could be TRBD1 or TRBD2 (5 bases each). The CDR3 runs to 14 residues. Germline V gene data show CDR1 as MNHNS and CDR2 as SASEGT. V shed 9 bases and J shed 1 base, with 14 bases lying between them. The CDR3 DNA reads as TGTGCCAGTGAGAGTTGGGGACGCACAGATACGCAGTATTTT. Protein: CASESWGRTDTQYF.

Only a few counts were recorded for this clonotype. CDR3 sequence: CASSQGSGGPSRETQYF. The CDR3 DNA reads as TGCGCCAGCAGCCAAGGGTCAGGGGGCCCTAGCAGGGAGACCCAGTACTTC. The chain recombines TRBV4-1 with TRBJ2-5; 8 nucleotides line up with TRBD1. V shed 1 base, J shed 5 bases, and the junction held 12 bases outside the gene matches. Germline CDR1 is MGHRA and CDR2 is YSYEKL. The CDR3 contains 17 residues.

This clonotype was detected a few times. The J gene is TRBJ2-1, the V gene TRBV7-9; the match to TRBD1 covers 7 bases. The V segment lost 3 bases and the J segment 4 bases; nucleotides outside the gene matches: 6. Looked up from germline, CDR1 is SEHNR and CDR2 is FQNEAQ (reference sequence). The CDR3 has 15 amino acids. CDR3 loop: CASSFSEQGYNEQFF. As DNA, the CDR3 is TGTGCCAGCAGCTTTTCGGAACAGGGGTACAATGAGCAGTTCTTC.

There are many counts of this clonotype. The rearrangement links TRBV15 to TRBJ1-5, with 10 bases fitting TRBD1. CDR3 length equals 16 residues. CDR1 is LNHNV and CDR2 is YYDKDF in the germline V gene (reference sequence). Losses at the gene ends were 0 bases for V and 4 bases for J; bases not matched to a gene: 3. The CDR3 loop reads CATSRDGTGANQPQHF. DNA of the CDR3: TGTGCCACCAGCAGAGATGGGACAGGGGCTAATCAGCCCCAGCATTTT.

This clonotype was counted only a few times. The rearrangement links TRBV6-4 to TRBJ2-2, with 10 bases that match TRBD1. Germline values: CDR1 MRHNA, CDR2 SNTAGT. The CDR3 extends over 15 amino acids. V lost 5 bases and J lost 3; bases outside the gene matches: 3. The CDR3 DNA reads TGTGCCAGCAGTAACGGGACAGGGGACACCGGGGAGCTGTTTTTT. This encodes CASSNGTGDTGELFF.

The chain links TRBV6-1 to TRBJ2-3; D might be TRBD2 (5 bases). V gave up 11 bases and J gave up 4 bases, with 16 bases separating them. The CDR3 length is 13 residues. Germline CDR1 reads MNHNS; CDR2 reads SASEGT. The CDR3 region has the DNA TGTGCCGTCGGGGTAGTAGGCTCAGATACGCAGTATTTT. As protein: CAVGVVGSDTQYF.